This is a list of T cell receptor beta chains from one sample in a study of quantifying T cell responses using KT2 cells. TCRdb redid the calling of the UMI-ligation and nested PCR reads with MiXCR, one entry per CDR3 protein. The sample shows 25,000 to 35,000 distinct CDR3 sequences, 10% to 13% of them seen only once. Sequencing used PBMCs spiked with cells of the T cell clone KT2. The receptors derive from a human donor. Both conserved end residues are part of each CDR3. A D gene is named only where the DNA matches it firmly. Only some rows state a clone size, as once, few, many or a class for expanded clones.

-,TRBJ2-3,TRBV7-8,few,TGTGCCAGCAGCTTATTCGTGCCAGATACGCAGTATTTT,CASSLFVPDTQYF
-,TRBJ1-3,TRBV7-2,few,TGTGCCAGCAGCTCACTAGGGGGGTCCGGAAACACCATATATTTT,CASSSLGGSGNTIYF
TRBD2,TRBJ2-2,TRBV6-1,many,TGTGCCAGCAGTGAAGCTAGCGGGGGGGCCGGGGAGCTGTTTTTT,CASSEASGGAGELFF
-,TRBJ2-7,TRBV20-1,many,TGCAGTGCTTGGGACTCCCGATCCTACGAGCAGTACTTC,CSAWDSRSYEQYF
-,TRBJ1-6,TRBV7-9,-,TGTGCCAGCAGCTTAAGTTTCGGGGATTCACCCCTCCACTTT,CASSLSFGDSPLHF
TRBD1,TRBJ1-3,TRBV11-3,many,TGTGCCAGCAGCTTAGAACCGACAGGGTGGCGTAACACCATATATTTT,CASSLEPTGWRNTIYF
-,TRBJ1-2,TRBV7-6,few,TGTGCCAGTAGCCCCCGGACAGATTCCCGTTATGGCTACACCTTC,CASSPRTDSRYGYTF
TRBD1,TRBJ2-1,TRBV2,few,TGTGCCAGCGGGATGAGGCGGCAACAGGGGTCGCACAATGAGCAGTTCTTC,CASGMRRQQGSHNEQFF
-,TRBJ1-1,TRBV12-3/TRBV12-4,few,TGTGCCAGCAGTTTAGTACCAGGGGTGAACACTGAAGCTTTCTTT,CASSLVPGVNTEAFF
TRBD1,TRBJ1-4,TRBV19,-,TGTGCCAGTAGTATGGACAGGGAGGACGAAAAACTGTTTTTT,CASSMDREDEKLFF
TRBD1,TRBJ1-5,TRBV19,-,TGTGCCAGTAGCGGGGACAGTAGCAATCAGCCCCAGCATTTT,CASSGDSSNQPQHF
-,TRBJ1-5,TRBV2,many,TGTGCAAGCAGATTACAAGGAAATCAGCCCCAGCATTTT,CASRLQGNQPQHF
-,TRBJ1-2,TRBV6-2/TRBV6-3,many,TGTGCCAGCAGCCCTTCTAACTATGGCTACACCTTC,CASSPSNYGYTF
TRBD1,TRBJ2-1,TRBV20-1,few,TGCAGTGCTAGAAGGACAGGGAGGAACAATGAGCAGTTCTTC,CSARRTGRNNEQFF
TRBD1,TRBJ2-7,TRBV5-1,-,TGCGCCAGCAGCCCGGACAGGGCTTCCTACGAGCAGTACTTC,CASSPDRASYEQYF
TRBD1,TRBJ2-7,TRBV25-1,-,TGTGCCAGCACAGGGGGTCCCCTGGAAGGGCAGTACTTC,CASTGGPLEGQYF
-,TRBJ1-1,TRBV23-1,-,TGCGCCAGCATCGGCATTACGTTTCTGTCCGAAGCTTTCTTT,CASIGITFLSEAFF
TRBD2,TRBJ2-1,TRBV20-1,many,TGCAGTGCTAGAGGACTAGCGGTATACGATGAGCAGTTCTTC,CSARGLAVYDEQFF
TRBD2,TRBJ2-5,TRBV29-1,few,TGCAGCGTTCCACGGGGGGGACAAGAGACCCAGTACTTC,CSVPRGGQETQYF
-,TRBJ2-7,TRBV28,many,TGTGCCAGCAGTCTTGGCGGACCTTACGAGCAGTACTTC,CASSLGGPYEQYF
TRBD1,TRBJ1-4,TRBV5-5,many,TGTGCCAGCAGCCCACTGACAGGGCTGCCTAAACTGTTTTTT,CASSPLTGLPKLFF
-,TRBJ1-5,TRBV7-8,many,TGTGCCAGCAGCCCCTGGGGAGGGAGGCCTCAGCCCCAGCATTTT,CASSPWGGRPQPQHF